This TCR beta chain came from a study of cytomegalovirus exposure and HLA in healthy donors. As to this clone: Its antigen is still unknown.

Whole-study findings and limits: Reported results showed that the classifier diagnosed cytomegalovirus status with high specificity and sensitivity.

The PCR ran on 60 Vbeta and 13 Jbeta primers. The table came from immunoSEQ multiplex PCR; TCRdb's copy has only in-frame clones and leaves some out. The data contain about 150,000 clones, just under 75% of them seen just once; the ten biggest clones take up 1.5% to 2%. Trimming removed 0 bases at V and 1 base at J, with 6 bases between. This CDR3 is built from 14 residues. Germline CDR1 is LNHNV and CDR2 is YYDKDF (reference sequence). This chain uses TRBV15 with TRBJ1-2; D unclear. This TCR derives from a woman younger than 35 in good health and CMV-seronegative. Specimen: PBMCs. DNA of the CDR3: TGTGCCACCAGCAGAGATAATTTTAACTATGGCTACACCTTC. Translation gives CATSRDNFNYGYTF.